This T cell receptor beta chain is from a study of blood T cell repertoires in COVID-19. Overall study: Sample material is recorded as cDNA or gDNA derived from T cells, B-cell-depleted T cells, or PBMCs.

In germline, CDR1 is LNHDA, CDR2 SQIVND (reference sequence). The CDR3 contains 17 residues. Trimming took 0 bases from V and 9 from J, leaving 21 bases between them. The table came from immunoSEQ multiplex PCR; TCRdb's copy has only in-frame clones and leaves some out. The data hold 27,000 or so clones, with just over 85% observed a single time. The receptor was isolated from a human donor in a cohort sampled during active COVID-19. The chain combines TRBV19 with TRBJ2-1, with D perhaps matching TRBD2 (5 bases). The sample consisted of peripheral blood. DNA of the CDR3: TGTGCCAGTAGTATAGATAGGAGGCTAGCCGGGGTCGGTGAGCAGTTCTTC. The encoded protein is CASSIDRRLAGVGEQFF.